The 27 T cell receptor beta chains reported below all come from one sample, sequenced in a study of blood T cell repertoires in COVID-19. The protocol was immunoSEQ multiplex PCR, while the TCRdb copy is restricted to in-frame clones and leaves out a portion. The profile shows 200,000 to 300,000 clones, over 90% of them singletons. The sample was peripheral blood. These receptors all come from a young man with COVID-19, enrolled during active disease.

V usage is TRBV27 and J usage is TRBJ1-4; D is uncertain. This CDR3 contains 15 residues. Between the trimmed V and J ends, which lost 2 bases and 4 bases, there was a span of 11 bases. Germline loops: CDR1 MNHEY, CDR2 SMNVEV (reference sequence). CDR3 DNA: TGTGCCAGCAGTTTACGAGGATTCGTTAATGAAAAACTGTTTTTT. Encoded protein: CASSLRGFVNEKLFF.

The CDR3 DNA is TGTGCCAGCTCACCAGGGGCTAACACTGAAGCTTTCTTT. It codes for CASSPGANTEAFF. This chain joins TRBV18 and TRBJ1-1, with D maybe TRBD1 (5 bases). Germline CDR1 reads KGHSH; CDR2 reads LQKENI. The V end was cut by 2 bases, the J end by 2 bases, with 6 bases between. The length of the CDR3 is 13 residues.

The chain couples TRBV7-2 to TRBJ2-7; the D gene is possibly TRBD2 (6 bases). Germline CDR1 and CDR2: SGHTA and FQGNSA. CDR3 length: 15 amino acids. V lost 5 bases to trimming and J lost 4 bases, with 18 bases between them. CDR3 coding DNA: TGTGCCAGCAGCGTACGGCCGGGACTCGAATACGAGCAGTACTTC. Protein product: CASSVRPGLEYEQYF.

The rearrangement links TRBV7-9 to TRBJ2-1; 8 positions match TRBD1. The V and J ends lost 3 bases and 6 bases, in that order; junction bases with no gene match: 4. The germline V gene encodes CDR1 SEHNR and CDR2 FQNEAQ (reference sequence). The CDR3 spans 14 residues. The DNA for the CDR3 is TGTGCCAGCAGCTTCCAGGGGGCAGGCAATGAGCAGTTCTTC. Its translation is CASSFQGAGNEQFF. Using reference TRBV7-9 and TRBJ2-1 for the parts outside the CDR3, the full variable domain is DTGVSQNPRHKITKRGQNVTFRCDPISEHNRLYWYRQTLGQGPEFLTYFQNEAQLEKSRLLSDRFSAERPKGSFSTLEIQRTEQGDSAMYLCASSFQGAGNEQFFGPGTRLTVL.

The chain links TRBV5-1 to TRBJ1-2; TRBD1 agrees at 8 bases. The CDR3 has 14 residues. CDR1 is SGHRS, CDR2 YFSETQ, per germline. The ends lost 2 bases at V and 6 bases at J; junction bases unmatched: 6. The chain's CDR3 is CASSFGQGVDGYTF. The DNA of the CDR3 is TGCGCCAGCAGCTTTGGACAGGGCGTGGATGGCTACACCTTC.

The CDR3 here is CASSLDRGFSNTEAFF. The CDR3 DNA reads as TGCGCCAGCAGCTTGGACAGGGGGTTTTCGAACACTGAAGCTTTCTTT. The gene calls are TRBV5-1 and TRBJ1-1, with 8 bases that match TRBD1. Per the germline V gene, CDR1 is SGHRS and CDR2 is YFSETQ. This CDR3 has 16 amino acids. After removal of 0 bases from V and 1 base from J, the junction contained 5 bases not matched to a gene.

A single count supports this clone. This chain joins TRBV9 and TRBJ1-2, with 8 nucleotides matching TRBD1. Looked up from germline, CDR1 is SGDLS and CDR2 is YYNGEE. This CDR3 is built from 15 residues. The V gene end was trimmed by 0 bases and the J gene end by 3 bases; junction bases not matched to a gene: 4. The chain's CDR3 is CASSVGTGIDYGYTF. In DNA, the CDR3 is TGTGCCAGCAGCGTAGGGACAGGGATTGACTATGGCTACACCTTC. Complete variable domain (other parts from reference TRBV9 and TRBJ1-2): DSGVTQTPKHLITATGQRVTLRCSPRSGDLSVYWYQQSLDQGLQFLIQYYNGEERAKGNILERFSAQQFPDLHSELNLSSLELGDSALYFCASSVGTGIDYGYTFGSGTRLTVV.

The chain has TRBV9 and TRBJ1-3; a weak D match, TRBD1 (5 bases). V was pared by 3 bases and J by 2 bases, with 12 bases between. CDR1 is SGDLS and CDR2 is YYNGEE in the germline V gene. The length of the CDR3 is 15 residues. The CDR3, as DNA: TGTGCCAGCAGCGCCGTGGGGGGTCCTGGAAACACCATATATTTT. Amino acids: CASSAVGGPGNTIYF.

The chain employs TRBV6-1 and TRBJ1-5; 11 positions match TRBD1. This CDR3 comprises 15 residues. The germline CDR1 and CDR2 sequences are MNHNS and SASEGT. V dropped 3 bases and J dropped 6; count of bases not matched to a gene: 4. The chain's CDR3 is CASSDGQGAGQPQHF. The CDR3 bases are TGTGCCAGCAGTGATGGACAGGGGGCTGGTCAGCCCCAGCATTTT.

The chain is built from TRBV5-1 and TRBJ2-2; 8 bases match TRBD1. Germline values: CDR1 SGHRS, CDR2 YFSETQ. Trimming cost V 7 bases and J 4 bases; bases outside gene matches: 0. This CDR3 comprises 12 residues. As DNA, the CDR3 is TGCGCCAGCGGACAGGGCACCGGGGAGCTGTTTTTT. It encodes CASGQGTGELFF.

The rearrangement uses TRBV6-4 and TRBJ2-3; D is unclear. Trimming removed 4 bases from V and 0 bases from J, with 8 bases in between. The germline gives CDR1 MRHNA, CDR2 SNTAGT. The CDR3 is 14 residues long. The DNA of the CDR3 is TGTGCCAGCAGTGTTGAACATAGCACAGATACGCAGTATTTT. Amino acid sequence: CASSVEHSTDTQYF.

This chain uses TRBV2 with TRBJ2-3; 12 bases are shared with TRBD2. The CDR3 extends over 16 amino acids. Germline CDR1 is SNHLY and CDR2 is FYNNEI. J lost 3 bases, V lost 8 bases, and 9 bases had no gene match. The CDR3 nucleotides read TGTGCCAGCTCAAAACACACTAGCGGGAGGACAGATACGCAGTATTTT. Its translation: CASSKHTSGRTDTQYF.

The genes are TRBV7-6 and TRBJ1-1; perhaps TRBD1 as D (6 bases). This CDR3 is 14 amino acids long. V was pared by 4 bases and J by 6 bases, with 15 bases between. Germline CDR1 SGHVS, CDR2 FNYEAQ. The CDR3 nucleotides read TGTGCCAGCAGCTCCCTGGACAGCTCGCCTGAAGCTTTCTTT. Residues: CASSSLDSSPEAFF.

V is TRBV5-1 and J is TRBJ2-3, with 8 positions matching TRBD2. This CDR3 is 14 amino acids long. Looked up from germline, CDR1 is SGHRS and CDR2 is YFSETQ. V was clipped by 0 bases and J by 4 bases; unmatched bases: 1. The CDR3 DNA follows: TGCGCCAGCAGCTTGGCGGGGGGGTCAGATACGCAGTATTTT. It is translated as CASSLAGGSDTQYF.

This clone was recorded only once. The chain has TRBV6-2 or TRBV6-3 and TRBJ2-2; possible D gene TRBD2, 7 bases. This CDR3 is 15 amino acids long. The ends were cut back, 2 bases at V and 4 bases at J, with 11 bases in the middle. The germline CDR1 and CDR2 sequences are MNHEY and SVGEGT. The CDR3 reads CASSYEGGSTGELFF. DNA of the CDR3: TGTGCCAGCAGTTACGAGGGGGGGAGCACCGGGGAGCTGTTTTTT.

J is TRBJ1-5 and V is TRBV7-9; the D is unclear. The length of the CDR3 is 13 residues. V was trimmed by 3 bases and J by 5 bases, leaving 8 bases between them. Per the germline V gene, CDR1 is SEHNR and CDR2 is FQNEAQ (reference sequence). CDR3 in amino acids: CASSLMADQPQHF. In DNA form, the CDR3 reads TGTGCCAGCAGCTTGATGGCGGATCAGCCCCAGCATTTT. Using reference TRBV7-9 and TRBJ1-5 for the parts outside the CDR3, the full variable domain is DTGVSQNPRHKITKRGQNVTFRCDPISEHNRLYWYRQTLGQGPEFLTYFQNEAQLEKSRLLSDRFSAERPKGSFSTLEIQRTEQGDSAMYLCASSLMADQPQHFGDGTRLSIL.

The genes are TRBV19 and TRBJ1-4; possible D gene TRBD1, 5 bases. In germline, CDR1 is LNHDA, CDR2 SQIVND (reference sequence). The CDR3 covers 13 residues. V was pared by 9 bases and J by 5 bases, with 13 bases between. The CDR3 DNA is TGTGCCAGGGGGGGACGGGCCAATGAAAAACTGTTTTTT. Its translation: CARGGRANEKLFF.

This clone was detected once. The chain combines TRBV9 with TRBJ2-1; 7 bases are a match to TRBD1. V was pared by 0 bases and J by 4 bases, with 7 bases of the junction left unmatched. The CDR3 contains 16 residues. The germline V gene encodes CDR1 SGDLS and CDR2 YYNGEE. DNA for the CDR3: TGTGCCAGCAGCGTAGGCGAAGGGGGCTTTTACAATGAGCAGTTCTTC. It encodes CASSVGEGGFYNEQFF. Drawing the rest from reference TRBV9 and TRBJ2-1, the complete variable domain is DSGVTQTPKHLITATGQRVTLRCSPRSGDLSVYWYQQSLDQGLQFLIQYYNGEERAKGNILERFSAQQFPDLHSELNLSSLELGDSALYFCASSVGEGGFYNEQFFGPGTRLTVL.

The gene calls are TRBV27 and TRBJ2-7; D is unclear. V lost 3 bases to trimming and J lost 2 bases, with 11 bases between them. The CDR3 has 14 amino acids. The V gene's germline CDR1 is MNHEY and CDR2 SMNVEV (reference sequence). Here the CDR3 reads CASSFGGPAYEQYF. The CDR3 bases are TGTGCCAGCAGTTTTGGTGGGCCCGCCTACGAGCAGTACTTC.

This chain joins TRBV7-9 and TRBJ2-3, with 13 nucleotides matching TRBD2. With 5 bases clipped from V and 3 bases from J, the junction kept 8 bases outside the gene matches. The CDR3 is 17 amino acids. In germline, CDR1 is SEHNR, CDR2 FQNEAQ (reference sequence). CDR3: CASSPTLAGGWTDTQYF. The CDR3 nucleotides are TGTGCCAGCAGCCCAACACTAGCGGGGGGGTGGACAGATACGCAGTATTTT.

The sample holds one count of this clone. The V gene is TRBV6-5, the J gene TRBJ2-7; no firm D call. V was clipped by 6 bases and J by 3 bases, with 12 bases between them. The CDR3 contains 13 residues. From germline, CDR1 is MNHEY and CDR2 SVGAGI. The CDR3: CASRESRIYEQYF. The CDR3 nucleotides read TGTGCCAGCAGGGAGAGTCGAATCTACGAGCAGTACTTC.

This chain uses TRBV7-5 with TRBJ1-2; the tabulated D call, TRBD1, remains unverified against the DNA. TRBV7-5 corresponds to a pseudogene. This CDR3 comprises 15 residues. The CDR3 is CVRSSRQGPYYGYTF. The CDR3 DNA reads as TGTGTCAGAAGCTCCCGACAGGGGCCCTACTATGGCTACACCTTC.

The CDR3 spells CASSYGGIRDTEAFF. CDR3 DNA: TGTGCCAGCAGTTACGGGGGGATACGTGACACTGAAGCTTTCTTT. This sequence joins TRBV6-5 and TRBJ1-1, with a tentative D call TRBD1 (5 bases). Trimming removed 2 bases from V and 3 bases from J, with 13 bases in between. Germline V gene sequence: CDR1 MNHEY, CDR2 SVGAGI. This CDR3 spans 15 amino acids.

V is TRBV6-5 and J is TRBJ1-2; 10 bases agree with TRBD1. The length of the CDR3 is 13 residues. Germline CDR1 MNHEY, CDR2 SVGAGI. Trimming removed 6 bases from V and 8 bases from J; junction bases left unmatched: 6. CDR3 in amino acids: CASRVGQGIGYTF. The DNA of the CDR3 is TGTGCCAGCAGAGTGGGACAGGGGATCGGCTACACCTTC.

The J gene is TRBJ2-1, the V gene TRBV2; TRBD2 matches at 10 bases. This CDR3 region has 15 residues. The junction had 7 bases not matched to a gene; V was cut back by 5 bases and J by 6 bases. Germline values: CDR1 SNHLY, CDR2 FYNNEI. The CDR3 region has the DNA TGTGCCAGCAGTCCCCTAGCGGGGGTTGGCAATGAGCAGTTCTTC. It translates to CASSPLAGVGNEQFF. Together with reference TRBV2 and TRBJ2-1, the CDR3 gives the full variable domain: EPEVTQTPSHQVTQMGQEVILRCVPISNHLYFYWYRQILGQKVEFLVSFYNNEISEKSEIFDDQFSVERPDGSNFTLKIRSTKLEDSAMYFCASSPLAGVGNEQFFGPGTRLTVL.

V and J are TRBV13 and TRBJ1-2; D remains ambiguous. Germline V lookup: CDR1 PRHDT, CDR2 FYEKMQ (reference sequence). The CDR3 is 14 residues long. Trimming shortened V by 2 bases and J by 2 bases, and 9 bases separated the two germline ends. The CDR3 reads CASSLSRLNYGYTF. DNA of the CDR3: TGTGCCAGCAGCTTATCGCGCTTGAACTATGGCTACACCTTC.

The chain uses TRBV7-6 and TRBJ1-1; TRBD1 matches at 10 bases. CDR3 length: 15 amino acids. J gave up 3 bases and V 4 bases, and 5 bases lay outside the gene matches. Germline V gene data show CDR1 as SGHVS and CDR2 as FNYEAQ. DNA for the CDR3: TGTGCCAGCAGCTCCAGACAGGGGGCAGACACTGAAGCTTTCTTT. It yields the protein CASSSRQGADTEAFF.